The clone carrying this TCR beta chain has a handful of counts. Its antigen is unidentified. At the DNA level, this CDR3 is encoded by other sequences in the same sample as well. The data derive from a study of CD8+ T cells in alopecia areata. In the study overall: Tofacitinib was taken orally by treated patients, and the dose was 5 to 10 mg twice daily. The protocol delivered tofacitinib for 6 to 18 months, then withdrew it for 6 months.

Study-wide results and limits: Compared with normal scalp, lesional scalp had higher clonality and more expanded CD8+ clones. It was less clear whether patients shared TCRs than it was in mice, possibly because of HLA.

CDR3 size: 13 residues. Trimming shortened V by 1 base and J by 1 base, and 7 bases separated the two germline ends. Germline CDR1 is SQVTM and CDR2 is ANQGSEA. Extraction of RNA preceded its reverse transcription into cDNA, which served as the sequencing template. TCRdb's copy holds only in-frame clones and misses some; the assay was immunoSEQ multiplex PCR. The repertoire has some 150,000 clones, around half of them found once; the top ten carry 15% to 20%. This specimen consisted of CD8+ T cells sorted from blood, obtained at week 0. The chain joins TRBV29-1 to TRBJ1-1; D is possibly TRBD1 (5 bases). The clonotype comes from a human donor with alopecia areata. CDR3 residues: CSVEGGRNTEAFF. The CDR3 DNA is TGCAGCGTTGAAGGGGGGAGGAACACTGAAGCTTTCTTT.